This is a list of T cell receptor beta chains from one sample in a study of cytomegalovirus exposure and HLA in healthy donors. TCRdb's table, derived via immunoSEQ multiplex PCR, lists solely in-frame clones and lacks some. The table lists approximately 140,000 clones, roughly 80% of them singletons. What was sequenced was PBMCs. The receptors were sampled from a man aged 40-49 years in good health and CMV-seronegative. The CDR3 runs from the conserved cysteine through the conserved F or W. The D gene is left open where the match is weak. Expanded clones are given a class, and other clones once, few, many or no size at all.

J gene: TRBJ1-1
clone size: few
D gene: -
V gene: TRBV30
CDR3 DNA: TGTGCCTGGAGCGCTACAGGACGGGACACTGAAGCTTTCTTT
CDR3 protein: CAWSATGRDTEAFF

J gene: TRBJ1-1
clone size: -
D gene: -
V gene: TRBV9
CDR3 DNA: TGTGCCAGCAGCGTAGCGGGGGGGGTGAACACTGAAGCTTTCTTT
CDR3 protein: CASSVAGGVNTEAFF

J gene: TRBJ1-4
clone size: -
D gene: TRBD1
V gene: TRBV29-1
CDR3 DNA: TGCAGCGTTGAGGGACAGGGGAATGAAAAACTGTTTTTT
CDR3 protein: CSVEGQGNEKLFF

J gene: TRBJ1-1
clone size: -
D gene: TRBD1
V gene: TRBV7-9
CDR3 DNA: TGTGCCAGCAGCTCGGGACAGGGGACTGAAGCTTTCTTT
CDR3 protein: CASSSGQGTEAFF

J gene: TRBJ2-2
clone size: -
D gene: -
V gene: TRBV5-5
CDR3 DNA: TGTGCCAGCAGCTTGGGGGCTAGCGAGCGCGCCGGGGAGCTGTTTTTT
CDR3 protein: CASSLGASERAGELFF

J gene: TRBJ1-2
clone size: once
D gene: -
V gene: TRBV15
CDR3 DNA: TGTGCCACCAGCAGTCTCAACAGGGACGGCTACACCTTC
CDR3 protein: CATSSLNRDGYTF

J gene: TRBJ1-2
clone size: -
D gene: TRBD1
V gene: TRBV30
CDR3 DNA: TGTGCCTGGAGGGACAGGGGAAGTATGGACCGGAACTATGGCTACACCTTC
CDR3 protein: CAWRDRGSMDRNYGYTF

J gene: TRBJ2-3
clone size: once
D gene: TRBD2
V gene: TRBV9
CDR3 DNA: TGTGCCAGCAGCGTAGTAGGACTAGAGCGGGGGGATCCTACAGATACGCAGTATTTT
CDR3 protein: CASSVVGLERGDPTDTQYF

J gene: TRBJ1-4
clone size: -
D gene: -
V gene: TRBV7-2
CDR3 DNA: TGTGCCAGCAGCTTCGGGGAGAGGGGGGAAAAACTGTTTTTT
CDR3 protein: CASSFGERGEKLFF

J gene: TRBJ2-3
clone size: -
D gene: -
V gene: TRBV5-1
CDR3 DNA: TGCGCCAGCACAAGAGGGGGAGCGGAAGATACGCAGTATTTT
CDR3 protein: CASTRGGAEDTQYF

J gene: TRBJ2-1
clone size: once
D gene: TRBD1
V gene: TRBV28
CDR3 DNA: TGTGCCAGCAGTGAGACAGGGGGGGTCTACAATGAGCAGTTCTTC
CDR3 protein: CASSETGGVYNEQFF

J gene: TRBJ1-1
clone size: few
D gene: -
V gene: TRBV4-2
CDR3 DNA: TGTGCCAGCAGCCAAGATCGAGCGGGCGCTTTCTTT
CDR3 protein: CASSQDRAGAFF

J gene: TRBJ2-3
clone size: -
D gene: TRBD1
V gene: TRBV4-2
CDR3 DNA: TGTGCCAGCAGCCAAGATTTGGACAGGAGCACAGATACGCAGTATTTT
CDR3 protein: CASSQDLDRSTDTQYF

J gene: TRBJ1-5
clone size: -
D gene: TRBD1
V gene: TRBV6-1
CDR3 DNA: TGTGCCACCAGACAGGGGTCAGGGGGGAATCAGCCCCAGCATTTT
CDR3 protein: CATRQGSGGNQPQHF

J gene: TRBJ2-1
clone size: -
D gene: -
V gene: TRBV27
CDR3 DNA: TGTGCCAGCAGTTCCCAGGGACTCCCCTACAATGAGCAGTTCTTC
CDR3 protein: CASSSQGLPYNEQFF

J gene: TRBJ2-1
clone size: -
D gene: TRBD2
V gene: TRBV30
CDR3 DNA: TGTGCCTGGACCCTAGCGGGGACTTACAATGAGCAGTTCTTC
CDR3 protein: CAWTLAGTYNEQFF

J gene: TRBJ2-1
clone size: once
D gene: TRBD1
V gene: TRBV5-1
CDR3 DNA: TGCGCCAGCAGCTCCGACAGGGGCGCCTACAATGAGCAGTTCTTC
CDR3 protein: CASSSDRGAYNEQFF

J gene: TRBJ2-7
clone size: -
D gene: TRBD2
V gene: TRBV7-2
CDR3 DNA: TGTGCCAGCAGCCAAGAGCGGGGGGGAGTCGGAGGGCACTTC
CDR3 protein: CASSQERGGVGGHF

J gene: TRBJ2-5
clone size: -
D gene: TRBD2
V gene: TRBV5-6
CDR3 DNA: TGTGCCAGCAGCTTGGATGGGAGGGAAGGGACCCAGTACTTC
CDR3 protein: CASSLDGREGTQYF

J gene: TRBJ2-1
clone size: -
D gene: -
V gene: TRBV7-2
CDR3 DNA: TGTGCCAGCAGCTTAGCGGGGCAGGGGCAGTTCTTC
CDR3 protein: CASSLAGQGQFF

J gene: TRBJ1-1
clone size: -
D gene: -
V gene: TRBV10-1
CDR3 DNA: TGCGCCAGCAGCCGTGGTCCGGTCACTGAAGCTTTCTTT
CDR3 protein: CASSRGPVTEAFF

J gene: TRBJ1-1
clone size: -
D gene: TRBD1
V gene: TRBV27
CDR3 DNA: TGTGCCAGCAGTTTAGGAGGGGACAGGGGAAGGTCTAGAGCTTTCTTT
CDR3 protein: CASSLGGDRGRSRAFF

J gene: TRBJ2-1
clone size: -
D gene: TRBD1
V gene: TRBV5-1
CDR3 DNA: TGCGCCAGCAGAACCGGGACAGGGGGAAACAATGAGCAGTTCTTC
CDR3 protein: CASRTGTGGNNEQFF

J gene: TRBJ2-7
clone size: -
D gene: TRBD1
V gene: TRBV13
CDR3 DNA: TGTGCCAGCAGCCCACCCCCGGGACAGGGAACCTACGAGCAGTACTTC
CDR3 protein: CASSPPPGQGTYEQYF

J gene: TRBJ2-1
clone size: -
D gene: -
V gene: TRBV29-1
CDR3 DNA: TGCAGCGTTGATTCGGGTGGGTTGTCACTAGCTACCCCCGCCGATGAGCAGTTCTTC
CDR3 protein: CSVDSGGLSLATPADEQFF

J gene: TRBJ2-3
clone size: -
D gene: TRBD2
V gene: TRBV11-1
CDR3 DNA: TGTGCCAGCAGCTCATGGACTAGCGGCCTCACAGATACGCAGTATTTT
CDR3 protein: CASSSWTSGLTDTQYF

J gene: TRBJ1-1
clone size: -
D gene: TRBD1
V gene: TRBV11-2
CDR3 DNA: TGTGCCAGCAGCGCGGACAGGGGCAACACTGAAGCTTTCTTT
CDR3 protein: CASSADRGNTEAFF

J gene: TRBJ1-1
clone size: -
D gene: -
V gene: TRBV27
CDR3 DNA: TGTGCCAGCAGCCCACTAGACGTTGAGGGGAACACTGAAGCTTTCTTT
CDR3 protein: CASSPLDVEGNTEAFF

J gene: TRBJ1-2
clone size: -
D gene: -
V gene: TRBV6-5
CDR3 DNA: TGTGCCAGCAGTTACGAGGGCACAGGGACCTATGGCTACACCTTC
CDR3 protein: CASSYEGTGTYGYTF

J gene: TRBJ2-5
clone size: -
D gene: TRBD1
V gene: TRBV10-3
CDR3 DNA: TGTGCCATCAGTGAGTCCTTGGCAGGGGGCACTGGGGACCAAGAGACCCAGTACTTC
CDR3 protein: CAISESLAGGTGDQETQYF

J gene: TRBJ1-1
clone size: -
D gene: -
V gene: TRBV5-1
CDR3 DNA: TGCGCCAGCAGCTTACTCAGGGGCAGGGCTGAAGCTTTCTTT
CDR3 protein: CASSLLRGRAEAFF

J gene: TRBJ1-2
clone size: -
D gene: -
V gene: TRBV28
CDR3 DNA: TGTGCCAGCAGTACCCTACAGACCAGGAACTATGGCTACACCTTC
CDR3 protein: CASSTLQTRNYGYTF

J gene: TRBJ2-3
clone size: -
D gene: -
V gene: TRBV9
CDR3 DNA: TGTGCCAGCAGCAAGGGACTCGCTAGCACAGATACGCAGTATTTT
CDR3 protein: CASSKGLASTDTQYF

J gene: TRBJ1-2
clone size: -
D gene: -
V gene: TRBV9
CDR3 DNA: TGTGCCAGCAGCGTAGGAGGAGGGAATAACTATGGCTACACCTTC
CDR3 protein: CASSVGGGNNYGYTF

J gene: TRBJ1-3
clone size: few
D gene: TRBD1
V gene: TRBV5-6
CDR3 DNA: TGTGCCAGCAGCTCCGACAGGGCGCTCTCTGGAAACACCATATATTTT
CDR3 protein: CASSSDRALSGNTIYF

J gene: TRBJ2-3
clone size: few
D gene: TRBD1
V gene: TRBV7-2
CDR3 DNA: TGTGCCAGCAGCTCCAGCGTCGGGACAGGCGATACGCAGTATTTT
CDR3 protein: CASSSSVGTGDTQYF

J gene: TRBJ2-7
clone size: -
D gene: TRBD2
V gene: TRBV6-5
CDR3 DNA: TGTGCCAGCAGTTACGTGCTAGCGGGGTACCAGTACTTC
CDR3 protein: CASSYVLAGYQYF

J gene: TRBJ2-5
clone size: -
D gene: -
V gene: TRBV6-5
CDR3 DNA: TGTGCCAGCAGTTACCGGGGGGCGGGACAACAGACCCAGTACTTC
CDR3 protein: CASSYRGAGQQTQYF

J gene: TRBJ2-3
clone size: -
D gene: -
V gene: TRBV2
CDR3 DNA: TGTGCCAGCAGTCGGACTATAGTTGGGTTAGATACGCAGTATTTT
CDR3 protein: CASSRTIVGLDTQYF

J gene: TRBJ1-5
clone size: -
D gene: -
V gene: TRBV30
CDR3 DNA: TGTGCCTGGGCGGCAGAGAGTCAGCCCCAGCATTTT
CDR3 protein: CAWAAESQPQHF

J gene: TRBJ2-7
clone size: -
D gene: -
V gene: TRBV6-1
CDR3 DNA: TGTGCCAGCGGCGACAGGTCCTACGAGCAGTACTTC
CDR3 protein: CASGDRSYEQYF

J gene: TRBJ1-2
clone size: -
D gene: -
V gene: TRBV4-3
CDR3 DNA: TGCGCCAGCAGCCAAGCGCGGGGTAGCTATGGCTACACCTTC
CDR3 protein: CASSQARGSYGYTF

J gene: TRBJ1-5
clone size: once
D gene: TRBD1
V gene: TRBV6-6
CDR3 DNA: TGTGCCAGCAGACCCGACAGGGTAACTCAGCAGCCCCAGCATTTT
CDR3 protein: CASRPDRVTQQPQHF

J gene: TRBJ2-2
clone size: -
D gene: TRBD1
V gene: TRBV5-4
CDR3 DNA: TGTGCCAGCAGCTCAAGACAGGGGAGCACCGGGGAGCTGTTTTTT
CDR3 protein: CASSSRQGSTGELFF

J gene: TRBJ2-7
clone size: -
D gene: -
V gene: TRBV6-5
CDR3 DNA: TGTGCCAGCAGTTATGGGGCCAGCTCCTACGAGCAGTACTTC
CDR3 protein: CASSYGASSYEQYF

J gene: TRBJ1-4
clone size: -
D gene: -
V gene: TRBV7-9
CDR3 DNA: TGTGCCAGCAGCTTAGTTGCTTACGGGGCTAATGAAAAACTGTTTTTT
CDR3 protein: CASSLVAYGANEKLFF

J gene: TRBJ2-7
clone size: -
D gene: TRBD2
V gene: TRBV5-1
CDR3 DNA: TGCGCCAGCAGCTTATCCTCCGGGACTATACGAGAGCAGTACTTC
CDR3 protein: CASSLSSGTIREQYF

J gene: TRBJ2-7
clone size: -
D gene: -
V gene: TRBV11-2
CDR3 DNA: TGTGCCAGCAGCCGCTCCCCCGCAGGCGACTACGAGCAGTACTTC
CDR3 protein: CASSRSPAGDYEQYF

J gene: TRBJ1-5
clone size: -
D gene: -
V gene: TRBV7-9
CDR3 DNA: TGTTCCAGCAGCACAGGGCTTGGCAATCAGCCCCAGCATTTT
CDR3 protein: CSSSTGLGNQPQHF